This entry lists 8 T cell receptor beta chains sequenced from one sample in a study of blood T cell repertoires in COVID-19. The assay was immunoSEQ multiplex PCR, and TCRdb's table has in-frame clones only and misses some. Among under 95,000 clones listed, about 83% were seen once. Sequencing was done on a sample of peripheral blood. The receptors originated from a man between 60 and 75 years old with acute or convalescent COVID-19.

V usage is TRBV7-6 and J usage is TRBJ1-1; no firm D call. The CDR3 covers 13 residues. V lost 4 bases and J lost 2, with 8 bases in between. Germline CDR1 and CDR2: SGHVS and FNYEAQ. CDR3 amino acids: CASSYYSNTEAFF. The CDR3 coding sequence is TGTGCCAGCAGCTATTACTCAAACACTGAAGCTTTCTTT.

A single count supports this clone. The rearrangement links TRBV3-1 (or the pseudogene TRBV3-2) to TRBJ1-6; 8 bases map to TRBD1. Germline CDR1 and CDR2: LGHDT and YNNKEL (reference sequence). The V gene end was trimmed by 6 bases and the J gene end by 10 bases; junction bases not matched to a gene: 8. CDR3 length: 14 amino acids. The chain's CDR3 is CASSYDRGPSPLHF. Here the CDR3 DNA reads TGTGCCAGCAGTTATGACAGGGGTCCCTCACCCCTCCACTTT.

DNA of the CDR3: TGCGCCAGCAGTGAGACGTCCGGGACAGTGGCTTTCTTT. Its protein is CASSETSGTVAFF. This rearrangement joins TRBV10-2 to TRBJ1-1; TRBD1 matches 7 bases. CDR3 length: 13 amino acids. J lost 11 bases, V lost 2 bases, and 8 bases had no gene match. Germline V gives CDR1 WSHSY, CDR2 SAAADI.

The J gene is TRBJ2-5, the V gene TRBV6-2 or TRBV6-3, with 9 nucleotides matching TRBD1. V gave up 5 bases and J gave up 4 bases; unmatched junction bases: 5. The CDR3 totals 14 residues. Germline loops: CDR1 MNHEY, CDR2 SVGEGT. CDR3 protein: CASSKVTGGETQYF. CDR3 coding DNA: TGTGCCAGCAGTAAGGTGACAGGGGGAGAGACCCAGTACTTC.

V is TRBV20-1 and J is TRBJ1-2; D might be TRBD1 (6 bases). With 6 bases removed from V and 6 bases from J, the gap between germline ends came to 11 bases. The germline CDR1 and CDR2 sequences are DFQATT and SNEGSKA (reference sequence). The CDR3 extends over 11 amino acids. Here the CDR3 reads CSARTDDGYTF. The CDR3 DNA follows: TGCAGTGCCCGGACAGACGATGGCTACACCTTC.

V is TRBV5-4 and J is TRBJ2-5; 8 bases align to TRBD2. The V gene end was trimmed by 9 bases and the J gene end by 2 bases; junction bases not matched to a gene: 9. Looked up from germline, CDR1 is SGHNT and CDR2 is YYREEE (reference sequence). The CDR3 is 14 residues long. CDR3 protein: CATQIAGFQETQYF. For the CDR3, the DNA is TGTGCCACCCAAATAGCGGGGTTTCAAGAGACCCAGTACTTC.

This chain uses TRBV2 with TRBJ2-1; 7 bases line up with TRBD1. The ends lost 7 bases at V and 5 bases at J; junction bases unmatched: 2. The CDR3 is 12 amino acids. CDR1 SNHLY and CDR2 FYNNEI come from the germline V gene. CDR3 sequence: CASKGQNNEQFF. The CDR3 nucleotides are TGTGCCAGCAAGGGACAGAACAATGAGCAGTTCTTC. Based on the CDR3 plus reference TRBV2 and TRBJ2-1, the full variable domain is EPEVTQTPSHQVTQMGQEVILRCVPISNHLYFYWYRQILGQKVEFLVSFYNNEISEKSEIFDDQFSVERPDGSNFTLKIRSTKLEDSAMYFCASKGQNNEQFFGPGTRLTVL.

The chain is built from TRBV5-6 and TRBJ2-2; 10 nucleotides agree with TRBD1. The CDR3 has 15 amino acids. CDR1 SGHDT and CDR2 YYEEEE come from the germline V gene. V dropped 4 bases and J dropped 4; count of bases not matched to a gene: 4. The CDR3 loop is CASSRQGAGTGELFF. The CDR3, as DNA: TGTGCCAGCAGCAGACAGGGGGCGGGCACCGGGGAGCTGTTTTTT.